Sequencing of this T cell receptor (beta chain) was carried out in a study of blood T cell repertoires in COVID-19 (dated by TCRdb to 2018 to 2021). About the study as a whole: Samples covering the acute and convalescent phases of COVID-19 were provided by collaborators in the United States, Italy and Spain. The material from the prospective study consisted of cDNA or gDNA derived from T cells, B-cell-depleted T cells, or PBMCs. The dataset comprised deeply sampled blood TCRbeta repertoires from subjects exposed to, actively infected with, or recovered from COVID-19. A freely available public database, intended as a resource for researchers studying the immune response to SARS-CoV-2, is where the repertoires were released. The samples were drawn from two sources: the first 160 participants of the ongoing ImmuneRACE study, and 1,000 to 1,500 subjects contributed by 6 global collaborators. The sample metadata nearly always contained a de-identified subject ID, COVID-19 status, age in years and sex. HLA class I and class II types, where available, came from metadata supplied by the sample provider rather than from assay-based typing. The investigation overall reported the following: How much clinical and demographic metadata was included differed by source and by participant, and the metadata was provided uncurated.

The CDR3 runs 13 residues from the cysteine to the phenylalanine. CDR3 DNA is the only sequence kept; it has 39 bases, read in frame from the first base. Via the germline V gene, CDR1 is KGHDR and CDR2 SFDVKD. The junction shows trimming of 3 bases on V and 0 bases on J, plus 5 bases between the germline ends. Turning to this clone: Its antigen is still unknown. Qualities for individual bases were not recorded, and no much larger clone is one base off.

Participants in the prospective study were enrolled through a virtual design, were aged about 18 to 100 years, and lived in approximately 24 United States geographic areas. In the prospective study, cohorts were assigned on the basis of participant-reported clinical history obtained from a screening survey and a study questionnaire. ImmuneRACE Cohort 3 recovered participants were defined by two consecutive negative NP/OP PCR tests, healthcare professional clearance, or symptom resolution. Mobile phlebotomists in the prospective study collected whole blood, serum and a nasopharyngeal or oropharyngeal swab from every participant. Over a roughly two-month period, participants in the prospective study had the option of providing additional blood draws and questionnaires. Before DNA extraction, blood samples from the prospective study were shipped at room temperature or frozen. The immunoSEQ Assay, a bias-controlled multiplex PCR, was used to amplify TCRbeta CDR3 regions from genomic DNA. As for how the authors treated the data: The number of nucleated cells in each sample was estimated from the amplification of reference gene primers within the assay. To quantify the absolute abundance of each unique TCRbeta CDR3 rearrangement, sequence reads were collapsed and filtered. For each sample, productive Simpson clonality was calculated as the square root of Simpson's diversity index over productive rearrangements. What TCRdb holds here is the immuneACCESS table cut down to in-frame rearrangements. Part of the clones is not present; checked against another copy, under half of the missing clones reflect an unresolved V gene, and the others are unexplained. V and J calls and clone size follow that table, whereas D and trimming were derived from the DNA. Recorded for this sample are 490,000 or so clones; about 88% of them occurred a single time. Around 7.9% of the sample is taken by the ten largest.

The chain couples TRBV24-1 to TRBJ2-7; the D gene lacks a confident call. The sequence was obtained from a woman aged 55-70 years who had recovered from COVID-19. The sequencing input was PBMCs or T cells enriched from blood (not recorded which). Read as DNA, the sequence is TGTGCCACCAGTGATCAGGTCTCCTACGAGCAGTACTTC. Its protein reads: CATSDQVSYEQYF.